The clone carrying this TCR beta chain was counted at least ten times. The target antigen is unknown. This specimen belongs to a study of T cells in Graves' hyperthyroidism and ophthalmopathy. Study observations and caveats: The blood repertoire included most of the expanded thyroid clonotypes above 0.001.

The source of the PBMCs was approximately 9.5 ml of fresh peripheral blood. Germline CDR1 is LGHDT and CDR2 is YNNKEL (reference sequence). CDR3 length: 13 residues. The V gene lost 2 bases and the J gene lost 7 bases, with 9 bases spanning the gap. TCR beta CDR3 region amplification was performed from RNA transcripts. The HTBI primer set served for first-round RT-PCR of the TCR CDR3. TCRdb passed the multiplex PCR reads through MiXCR, listing each CDR3 protein once. Of under 250,000 distinct CDR3 sequences in the sample, about 25% were seen once. The clonotype comes from a woman aged 35 to 49 with Graves' ophthalmopathy. Sequencing was performed on blood. J is TRBJ1-5 and V is TRBV3-1; D remains unclear. CDR3 amino acids: CASSQSGRQPQHF. For the CDR3, the DNA is TGTGCCAGCAGCCAATCCGGGAGGCAGCCCCAGCATTTT.